This T cell receptor (beta chain) was captured in a study of CD8 T cells in ankylosing spondylitis. Overall study results and limits: Ankylosing spondylitis blood appeared to carry a characteristic TCR beta motif of several highly homologous variants.

This clonotype was picked up many times. Its target is not known. With molecular barcodes, quantitative 5'-RACE was used to make the TCR beta libraries. TCRdb independently ran MiXCR on the 5' RACE reads; one entry per CDR3 protein. The data contain some 200,000 distinct CDR3 sequences, roughly 24% of them seen just once; the ten biggest clones take up more than 6.5%. Germline assignment: CDR1 KGHDR and CDR2 SFDVKD. The CDR3 loop spans 13 amino acids. V lost 9 bases and J lost 8, with 15 bases in between. The sequenced material came from blood, either unsorted or a sorted T cell fraction (not recorded which). The V gene is TRBV24-1, the J gene TRBJ1-4, with a weak D call TRBD1 (5 bases). The TCR was taken from a male donor with ankylosing spondylitis or in good health (not recorded which). The CDR3 DNA follows: TGTGCCACCTATAGACAGATCGACGAAAAACTGTTTTTT. This translates into CATYRQIDEKLFF.